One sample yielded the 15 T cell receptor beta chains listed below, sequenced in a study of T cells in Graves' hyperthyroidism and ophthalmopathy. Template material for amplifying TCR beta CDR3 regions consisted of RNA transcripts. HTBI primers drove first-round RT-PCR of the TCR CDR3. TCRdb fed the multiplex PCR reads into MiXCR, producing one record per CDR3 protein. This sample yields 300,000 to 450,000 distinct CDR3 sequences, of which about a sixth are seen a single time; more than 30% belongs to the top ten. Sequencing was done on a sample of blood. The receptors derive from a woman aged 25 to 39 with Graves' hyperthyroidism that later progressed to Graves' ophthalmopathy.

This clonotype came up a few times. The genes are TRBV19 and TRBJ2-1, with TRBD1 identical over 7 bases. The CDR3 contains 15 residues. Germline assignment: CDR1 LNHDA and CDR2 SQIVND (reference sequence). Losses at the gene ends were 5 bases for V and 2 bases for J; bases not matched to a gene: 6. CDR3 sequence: CASSWAGGTYNEQFF. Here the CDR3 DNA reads TGTGCCAGTAGTTGGGCAGGGGGAACCTACAATGAGCAGTTCTTC. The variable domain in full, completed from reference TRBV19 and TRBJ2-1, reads DGGITQSPKYLFRKEGQNVTLSCEQNLNHDAMYWYRQDPGQGLRLIYYSQIVNDFQKGDIAEGYSVSREKKESFPLTVTSAQKNPTAFYLCASSWAGGTYNEQFFGPGTRLTVL.

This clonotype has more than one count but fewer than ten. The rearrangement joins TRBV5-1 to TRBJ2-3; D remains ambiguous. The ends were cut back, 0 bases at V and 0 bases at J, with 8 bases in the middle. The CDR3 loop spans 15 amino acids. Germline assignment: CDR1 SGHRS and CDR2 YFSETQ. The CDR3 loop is CASSLGGDSTDTQYF. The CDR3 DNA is TGCGCCAGCAGCTTGGGTGGCGATAGCACAGATACGCAGTATTTT.

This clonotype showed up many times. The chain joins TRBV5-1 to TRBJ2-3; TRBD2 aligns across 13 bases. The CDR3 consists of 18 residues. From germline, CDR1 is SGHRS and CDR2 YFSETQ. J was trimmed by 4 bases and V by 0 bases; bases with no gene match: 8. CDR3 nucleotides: TGCGCCAGCAGCTTGGCCCGACTAGCGGGGGGCGGCGCAGATACGCAGTATTTT. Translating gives CASSLARLAGGGADTQYF.

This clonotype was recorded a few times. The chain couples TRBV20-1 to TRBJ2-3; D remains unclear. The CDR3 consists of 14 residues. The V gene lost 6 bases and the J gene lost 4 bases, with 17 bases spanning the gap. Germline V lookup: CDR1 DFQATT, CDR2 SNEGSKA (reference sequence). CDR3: CSAKDPKGPDTQYF. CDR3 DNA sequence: TGCAGTGCGAAGGACCCGAAAGGGCCAGATACGCAGTATTTT.

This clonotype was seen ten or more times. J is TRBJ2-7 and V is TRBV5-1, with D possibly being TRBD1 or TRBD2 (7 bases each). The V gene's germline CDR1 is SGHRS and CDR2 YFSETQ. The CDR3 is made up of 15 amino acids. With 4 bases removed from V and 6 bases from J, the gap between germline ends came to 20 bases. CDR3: CASSRQTGRDSEQYF. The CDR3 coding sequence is TGCGCCAGCAGCCGCCAGACAGGGAGGGATTCCGAGCAGTACTTC. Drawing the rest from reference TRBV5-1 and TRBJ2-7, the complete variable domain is KAGVTQTPRYLIKTRGQQVTLSCSPISGHRSVSWYQQTPGQGLQFLFEYFSETQRNKGNFPGRFSGRQFSNSRSEMNVSTLELGDSALYLCASSRQTGRDSEQYFGPGTRLTVT.

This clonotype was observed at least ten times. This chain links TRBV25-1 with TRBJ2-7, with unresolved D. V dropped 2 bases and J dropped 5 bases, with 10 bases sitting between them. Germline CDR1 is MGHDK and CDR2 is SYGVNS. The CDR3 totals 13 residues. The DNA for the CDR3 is TGTGCCAGCAGTGAAGCCCGTTGGGACGAGCAGTACTTC. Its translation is CASSEARWDEQYF.

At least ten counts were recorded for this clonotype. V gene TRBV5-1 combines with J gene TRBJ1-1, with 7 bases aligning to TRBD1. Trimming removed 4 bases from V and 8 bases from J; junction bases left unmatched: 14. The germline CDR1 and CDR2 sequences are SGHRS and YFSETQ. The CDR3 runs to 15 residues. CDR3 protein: CASSQHPGTATEAFF. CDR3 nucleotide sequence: TGCGCCAGCAGCCAACACCCCGGGACAGCAACCGAAGCTTTCTTT.

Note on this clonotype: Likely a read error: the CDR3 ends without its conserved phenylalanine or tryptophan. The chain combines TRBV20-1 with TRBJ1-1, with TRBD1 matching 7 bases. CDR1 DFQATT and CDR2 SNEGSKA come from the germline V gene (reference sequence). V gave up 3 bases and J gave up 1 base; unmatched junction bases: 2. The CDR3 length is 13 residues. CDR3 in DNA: TGCAGTGCTAGGAGACAGGGGAACACTGAAGCTTTCCTT. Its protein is CSARRQGNTEAFL.

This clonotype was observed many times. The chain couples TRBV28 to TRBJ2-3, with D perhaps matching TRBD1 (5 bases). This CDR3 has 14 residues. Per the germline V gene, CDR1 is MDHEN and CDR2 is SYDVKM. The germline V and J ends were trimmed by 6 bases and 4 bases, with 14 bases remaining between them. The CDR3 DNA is TGTGCCAGCAGAGGGGCTTCCCGTCCAGATACGCAGTATTTT. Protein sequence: CASRGASRPDTQYF.

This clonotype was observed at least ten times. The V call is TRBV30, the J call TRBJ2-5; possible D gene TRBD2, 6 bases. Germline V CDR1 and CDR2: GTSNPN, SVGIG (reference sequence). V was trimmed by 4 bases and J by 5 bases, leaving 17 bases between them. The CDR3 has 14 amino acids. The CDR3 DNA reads TGTGCCTGGAAACAGCCGGGGGACTGGGAGACCCAGTACTTC. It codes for CAWKQPGDWETQYF.

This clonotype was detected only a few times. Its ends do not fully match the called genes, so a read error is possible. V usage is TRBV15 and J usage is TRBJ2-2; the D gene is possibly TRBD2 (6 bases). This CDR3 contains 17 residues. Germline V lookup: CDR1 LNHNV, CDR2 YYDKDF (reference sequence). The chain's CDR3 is CATSRTPGLGPLGGLSF. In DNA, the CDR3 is TGTGCCACCAGCAGAACCCCGGGACTTGGACCCCTTGGCGGGCTGTCTTTT. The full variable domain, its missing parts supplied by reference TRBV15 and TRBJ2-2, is DAMVIQNPRYQVTQFGKPVTLSCSQTLNHNVMYWYQQKSSQAPKLLFHYYDKDFNNEADTPDNFQSRRPNTSFCFLDIRSPGLGDTAMYLCATSRTPGLGPLGGLSFGEGSRLTVL.

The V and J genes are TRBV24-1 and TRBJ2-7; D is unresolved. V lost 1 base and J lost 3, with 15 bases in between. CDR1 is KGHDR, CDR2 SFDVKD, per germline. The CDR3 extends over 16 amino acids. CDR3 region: CATSDFVADPLYEQYV. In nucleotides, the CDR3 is TGTGCCACCAGTGATTTCGTTGCTGACCCCCTCTACGAGCAGTACGTC.

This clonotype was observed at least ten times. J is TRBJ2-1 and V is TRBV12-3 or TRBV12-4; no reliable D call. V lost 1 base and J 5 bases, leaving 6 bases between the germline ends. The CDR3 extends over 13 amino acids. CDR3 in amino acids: CASSLGLNNEQFF. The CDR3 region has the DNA TGTGCCAGCAGTTTAGGCCTGAACAATGAGCAGTTCTTC.

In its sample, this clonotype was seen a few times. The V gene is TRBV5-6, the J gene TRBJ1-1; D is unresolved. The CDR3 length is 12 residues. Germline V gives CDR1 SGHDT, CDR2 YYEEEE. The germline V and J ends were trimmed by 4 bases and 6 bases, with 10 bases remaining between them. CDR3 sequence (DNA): TGTGCCAGCAGCCTCGCGTTCTCTGAAGCTTTCTTT. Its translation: CASSLAFSEAFF.

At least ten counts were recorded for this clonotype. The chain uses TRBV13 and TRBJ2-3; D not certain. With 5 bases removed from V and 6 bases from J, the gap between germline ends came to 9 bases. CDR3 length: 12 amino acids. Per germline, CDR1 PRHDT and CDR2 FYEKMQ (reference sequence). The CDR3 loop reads CASSPPLDTQYF. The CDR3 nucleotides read TGTGCCAGCAGCCCCCCCTTGGATACGCAGTATTTT.